This T cell receptor beta chain appears in the sequencing data of a study of monozygotic twins with inflammatory bowel disease (dated by TCRdb to the late 2010s). Notes on the research overall: The full study comprised 28 monozygotic twin pairs: nine German pairs (four IBD-concordant, five IBD-discordant) and 19 IBD-discordant Danish pairs. The search for disease-associated traits relied mainly on comparing, within discordant pairs, IBD patients with their genetically identical healthy co-twins. Each individual had, on average, about 151 000 unique TCRalpha sequences and 181 000 unique TCRbeta sequences available for analysis. Beyond this particular receptor, the publication reports: Different T cell subtypes could not be distinguished in the analysis. The results gave no support for a single strong signal or clonotype linked to IBD. Fewer clonotypes were shared with other individuals by IBD patients than by healthy twins, most markedly in patients showing signs of disease activity. A decrease in TCRbeta repertoire diversity, as measured by inverse Simpson index, was observed in IBD patients compared with their healthy co-twins. Differing immunosuppressive treatments among patients may have added background noise and inter-individual variability to the repertoires. Repertoire similarity did not differ between concordant and discordant twins, possibly due to limited statistical power.

Concerning this clonotype: Its antigen remains unidentified.

Libraries were made using 5' RACE. Each TCR library was prepared from about 4,000 ng of total RNA. For each sample, cDNA was synthesized in eight separate reactions using SMARTScribe reverse transcriptase. During cDNA synthesis, template switching introduced unique molecular identifiers that contained a 6-nucleotide sample barcode. Amplification of TCRalpha and TCRbeta cDNA involved two nested PCRs of approximately 17 and 9 cycles, and each PCR was followed by bead purification. Before amplification, the cDNA was treated with uracil DNA-glycosylase and purified using the QIAquick PCR purification kit. The second PCR was the step at which Illumina TruSeq-compatible adapters and sample-specific barcodes were added. Library quality and concentration were checked on TapeStation and Qubit, and libraries were pooled at 4.5 to 5.5 ng each. Sequencing of pooled libraries was carried out on an Illumina HiSeq2500 single-index Rapid Run using 2 x 100 bp reads and custom sequencing primers. Concerning the study's data processing: PCR and sequencing errors were corrected by UMI-based consensus assembly using MiGEC version 1.2.6. MiXCR version 2.1.1 was used to carry out V(D)J alignment, clonotype assembly and CDR3 extraction. Gene usage, clonotype sharing and MAIT/NKT TCR abundance were normalised by analysing the top 1000, 10 000 and 20 000 clonotypes per sample. After downsampling to 27 000 UMIs, diversity was calculated as the inverse Simpson index using the vegan R package. Statistical testing used paired Mann-Whitney U tests on the discordant twin pairs and applied Benjamini-Hochberg correction for multiple testing. TCRdb reprocessed the reads, and each CDR3 protein sequence is entered once, without DNA. V and J calls and clone size were set by TCRdb, not the authors. The sample's table covers 310,000 or so distinct CDR3 sequences. Roughly 2% of the sample lies in the top ten.

CDR1 and CDR2 are read off the germline V gene as SGHTA and FQGNSA. Taken from cysteine to phenylalanine, the CDR3 has 18 residues. The record lacks a DNA sequence. From each donor, a roughly 2.6 ml peripheral blood sample was collected into PAXgene tubes and stored at -80 degrees C. Without any T cell sorting, total RNA was extracted from whole blood using the PAXgene blood miRNA kit on an automated QIAcube. Peripheral blood from monozygotic twin pairs concordant or discordant for inflammatory bowel disease was subjected to deep TCRalpha and TCRbeta repertoire profiling with unique molecular barcoding. Smoking habits were recorded for all twin pairs, with individuals classified as current, former or never smokers.

The clonotype comes from a human donor with ulcerative colitis or Crohn's disease, or a healthy co-twin of an affected twin (not recorded which). Recombination joined TRBV7-2 with TRBJ2-1; the D call of TRBD1 rests on TCRdb alone, since no DNA is present to check it. Material for sequencing was blood. The CDR3 corresponds to CASSLSGTGTSSYNEQFF. Here the CDR3 is joined to the reference TRBV7-2 and TRBJ2-1 genes, and the full variable domain is: GAGVSQSPSNKVTEKGKDVELRCDPISGHTALYWYRQSLGQGLEFLIYFQGNSAPDKSGLPSDRFSAERTGGSVSTLTIQRTQQEDSAVYLCASSLSGTGTSSYNEQFFGPGTRLTVL.